This TCR beta chain was sequenced for a study of Graves' ophthalmopathy and Graves' hyperthyroidism. At the level of the study: Before any treatment was given, at initial diagnosis, peripheral blood was collected. Findings and caveats of the study: Blood samples also showed most expanded thyroid clonotypes exceeding 0.001 frequency.

Points on this clonotype: Its antigen is not identified.

The CDR3 sequence is 13 residues long. The germline V and J ends were trimmed by 4 bases and 2 bases, with 12 bases remaining between them. CDR1 is SQVTM, CDR2 ANQGSEA, per germline. TCR beta CDR3 amplification used RNA transcripts. First-round RT-PCR relied on HTBI primers, and a second-round multiplex PCR came next. TCRdb processed the multiplex PCR reads anew with MiXCR; each CDR3 protein has one entry. The sample includes around 670,000 distinct CDR3 sequences, 40% seen only once; the top ten take 40% to 45%. A duration under 3 months, NOSPECS ≥4, CAS ≥3 and moderate-to-severe activity characterized the donors with ophthalmopathy. Other autoimmune diseases, uncontrolled infections, pregnancy and lactation each led to patient exclusion.

This chain links TRBV29-1 with TRBJ2-7; no reliable D call. The receptor was derived from an adult man with Graves' ophthalmopathy. Sequenced input: peripheral blood. The CDR3 DNA reads as TGCAGCGTTGTACATCCTGGGCCCTACGAGCAGTACTTC. This translates into CSVVHPGPYEQYF.